This section outlines one T cell receptor beta chain sequence together with its context. Its antigen is still unknown. This sample was taken from a study of vaccination effects on CD4 cells after COVID-19. The trim removed 2 bases at V and 0 bases at J, leaving 2 bases unmatched. Germline V gene data show CDR1 as SGHTA and CDR2 as FQGTGA. CDR3 size: 17 residues. The protocol was immunoSEQ multiplex PCR, while the TCRdb copy is restricted to in-frame clones and leaves out a portion. The sample includes fewer than 90,000 clones, under 85% of them seen just once. Within the ViraFEST assay, antigen-specific CD4+ T cells underwent expansion with viral peptide pools prior to sequencing. At the end of roughly ten days of culture, CD4+ T cells were isolated. Convalescent patients had PCR-confirmed SARS-CoV-2 infection between March and December 2020.

This receptor was obtained from a human donor who had a prior SARS-CoV-2 infection. Sequencing used CD4+ T cells from PBMCs cultured with HIV peptides, obtained before COVID-19 vaccination. As to subset: HIV-1 Nef peptide pool negative control/reference culture. The chain couples TRBV7-3 to TRBJ2-6, with 9 positions matching TRBD2. The CDR3 here is CASSLSSGTSGANVLTF. The CDR3 nucleotides read TGTGCCAGCAGCTTATCTAGCGGGACCTCTGGGGCCAACGTCCTGACTTTC.